This entry describes one T cell receptor (beta chain). The entry originates in a study of blood T cell repertoires in COVID-19. In the study overall: There were acute and convalescent COVID-19 samples, and they came from the United States, Italy and Spain.

Across fewer than 25 US areas, participants ranged in age from about 18 to 90 years. Generated by immunoSEQ multiplex PCR, the TCRdb table keeps only in-frame clones and is missing some. Among some 330,000 clones, 65% to 90% were seen once, and the ten largest hold roughly 4.5%. The CDR3 length is 15 residues. The germline V gene encodes CDR1 PRHDT and CDR2 FYEKMQ (reference sequence). V lost 4 bases to trimming and J lost 1 base, with 13 bases between them. Sequencing was carried out using PBMCs or T cells enriched from blood (not recorded which). The V call is TRBV13, the J call TRBJ1-2; D may be TRBD1 (5 bases). This sequence was found in a man aged 30-40 years who had recovered from COVID-19. CDR3 bases: TGTGCCAGCAGCTCCCCGATGGGGGGTAACTATGGCTACACCTTC. Protein: CASSSPMGGNYGYTF.